A single sample gave rise to the 18 T cell receptor beta chains below, sequenced in a study of blood T cell repertoires in COVID-19. Only in-frame clones appear in the TCRdb table, and some are missing; sequencing was by immunoSEQ multiplex PCR. The sample lists about 150,000 clones; approximately 84% were seen once. Source material: PBMCs or T cells enriched from blood (not recorded which). The receptors originated from a woman in her 50s with acute COVID-19.

The chain carries TRBV5-1 and TRBJ1-4; D perhaps matches TRBD1 (6 bases). Trimming removed 4 bases at V and 0 bases at J, with 16 bases between. CDR3 length: 17 amino acids. Germline V gene lookup returns CDR1 SGHRS and CDR2 YFSETQ. The DNA of the CDR3 is TGCGCCAGCAGCGGGGGCAGGGTCCCCTCAACTAATGAAAAACTGTTTTTT. Residues: CASSGGRVPSTNEKLFF.

The table lists this clone with a count of one. The genes are TRBV19 and TRBJ2-7; TRBD2 matches 16 bases. In germline, CDR1 is LNHDA, CDR2 SQIVND (reference sequence). CDR3 length: 17 amino acids. J lost 6 bases, V lost 6 bases, and 11 bases had no gene match. The CDR3 sequence: CASRGQGLAGGPGEQYF. CDR3 nucleotide sequence: TGTGCCAGTAGGGGGCAGGGACTAGCGGGAGGGCCCGGCGAGCAGTACTTC. Full variable domain (remainder filled in from reference TRBV19 and TRBJ2-7): DGGITQSPKYLFRKEGQNVTLSCEQNLNHDAMYWYRQDPGQGLRLIYYSQIVNDFQKGDIAEGYSVSREKKESFPLTVTSAQKNPTAFYLCASRGQGLAGGPGEQYFGPGTRLTVT.

This clone was seen a single time. The chain links TRBV11-3 to TRBJ1-1; maybe TRBD1 (5 bases). Trimming took off 5 bases at V and 4 bases at J, with 17 bases between the two ends. From germline, CDR1 is SGHNT and CDR2 YENEEA. The CDR3 runs 15 residues. CDR3 in amino acids: CASSALTGGGTEAFF. In nucleotides, the CDR3 is TGTGCCAGCAGCGCCCTAACGGGGGGGGGCACTGAAGCTTTCTTT.

This sequence joins TRBV14 and TRBJ2-7, with a possible D match to TRBD2 (6 bases). Germline loops: CDR1 SGHDN, CDR2 FVKESK. Trimming left V 4 bases short and J 9 bases short, with 25 bases between. This CDR3 contains 16 residues. This CDR3 reads CASSPRVGVLSGGQYF. As DNA, the CDR3 is TGTGCCAGCAGCCCTCGGGTAGGGGTACTATCCGGGGGGCAGTACTTC.

The chain carries TRBV19 and TRBJ2-7; the match to TRBD2 covers 11 bases. The germline V gene encodes CDR1 LNHDA and CDR2 SQIVND (reference sequence). V gave up 6 bases and J gave up 4 bases; unmatched junction bases: 8. This CDR3 has 15 residues. Written as DNA, the CDR3 is TGTGCCAGTAGCCTTACTAGCGGGAGTCGGTACGAGCAGTACTTC. Its protein is CASSLTSGSRYEQYF.

The chain is built from TRBV6-5 and TRBJ2-7; a weak D match, TRBD2 (5 bases). Germline V gene lookup returns CDR1 MNHEY and CDR2 SVGAGI. Trimming took off 0 bases at V and 7 bases at J, with 19 bases between the two ends. The CDR3 totals 16 residues. The CDR3 coding sequence is TGTGCCAGCAGTTACTCGAACGCGCCATCCTCGGGGGAGCAGTACTTC. Translation: CASSYSNAPSSGEQYF.

This clone was detected only a few times. V is TRBV11-3 and J is TRBJ2-1; maybe TRBD2 (6 bases). The CDR3 has 14 residues. The germline V and J ends were trimmed by 5 bases and 7 bases, with 15 bases remaining between them. The germline V gene encodes CDR1 SGHNT and CDR2 YENEEA. The CDR3 coding sequence is TGTGCCAGCAGCAGCAGACTAGGGGCTAATGAGCAGTTCTTC. Protein: CASSSRLGANEQFF.

V is TRBV6-2 or TRBV6-3 and J is TRBJ1-4; D gene unclear. This CDR3 spans 11 amino acids. Per germline, CDR1 MNHEY and CDR2 SVGEGT. V lost 5 bases, J lost 10 bases, and 8 bases lay in between. CDR3 in DNA: TGTGCCAGCAGTGCCGGAGGAAAACTGTTTTTT. Its translation is CASSAGGKLFF.

CDR3 DNA sequence: TGTGCCAGTAGGGGGGGACAGGGGGACCGTCAGCCCCAGCATTTT. Translation gives CASRGGQGDRQPQHF. The chain carries TRBV19 and TRBJ1-5; TRBD1 matches at 11 bases. The germline V gene has CDR1 LNHDA and CDR2 SQIVND (reference sequence). CDR3 size: 15 residues. Germline trimming cut 6 bases from V and 6 bases from J; bases unmatched to any gene: 7. Supplemented by reference TRBV19 and TRBJ1-5, the full variable domain reads DGGITQSPKYLFRKEGQNVTLSCEQNLNHDAMYWYRQDPGQGLRLIYYSQIVNDFQKGDIAEGYSVSREKKESFPLTVTSAQKNPTAFYLCASRGGQGDRQPQHFGDGTRLSIL.

J is TRBJ1-1 and V is TRBV5-1, with D possibly matching TRBD1 (5 bases). This CDR3 has 14 amino acids. The germline V gene encodes CDR1 SGHRS and CDR2 YFSETQ. V was pared by 0 bases and J by 3 bases, with 9 bases between. For the CDR3, the DNA is TGCGCCAGCAGCTTGGATGGGGCCGACACTGAAGCTTTCTTT. Translation gives CASSLDGADTEAFF. Full variable domain (remainder filled in from reference TRBV5-1 and TRBJ1-1): KAGVTQTPRYLIKTRGQQVTLSCSPISGHRSVSWYQQTPGQGLQFLFEYFSETQRNKGNFPGRFSGRQFSNSRSEMNVSTLELGDSALYLCASSLDGADTEAFFGQGTRLTVV.

This chain uses TRBV5-1 with TRBJ1-1; perhaps TRBD1 as D (5 bases). The CDR3 sequence is 15 residues long. The ends were cut back, 0 bases at V and 6 bases at J, with 15 bases in the middle. Germline V CDR1 and CDR2: SGHRS, YFSETQ. CDR3: CASSLAQGVGSEAFF. CDR3 nucleotide sequence: TGCGCCAGCAGCTTGGCGCAGGGTGTTGGGTCTGAAGCTTTCTTT.

The chain is built from TRBV19 and TRBJ2-5; D might be TRBD2 (5 bases). V lost 3 bases and J lost 5, with 10 bases in between. This CDR3 region has 13 residues. Germline V gene data show CDR1 as LNHDA and CDR2 as SQIVND (reference sequence). This chain's CDR3 is CASSIRRGETQYF. Written as DNA, the CDR3 is TGTGCCAGTAGTATCCGTCGCGGGGAGACCCAGTACTTC.

The chain couples TRBV28 to TRBJ2-3; D is possibly TRBD2 (6 bases). The CDR3 covers 15 residues. Germline assignment: CDR1 MDHEN and CDR2 SYDVKM. Trimming stripped 6 bases from V and 2 bases from J, with 15 bases between. Here the CDR3 reads CASSRSGDLTDTQYF. The CDR3 nucleotides read TGTGCCAGCAGCAGATCGGGGGACCTCACAGATACGCAGTATTTT.

The gene calls are TRBV19 and TRBJ1-4, with a possible D match to TRBD1 (5 bases). Germline loops: CDR1 LNHDA, CDR2 SQIVND (reference sequence). V dropped 1 base and J dropped 8 bases, with 11 bases sitting between them. CDR3 size: 14 residues. CDR3: CASSIVQGGEKLFF. The CDR3 nucleotides are TGTGCCAGTAGTATAGTGCAGGGCGGCGAAAAACTGTTTTTT. Using reference TRBV19 and TRBJ1-4 for the parts outside the CDR3, the full variable domain is DGGITQSPKYLFRKEGQNVTLSCEQNLNHDAMYWYRQDPGQGLRLIYYSQIVNDFQKGDIAEGYSVSREKKESFPLTVTSAQKNPTAFYLCASSIVQGGEKLFFGSGTQLSVL.

This clone was recorded only once. The chain is built from TRBV11-3 and TRBJ2-2; 10 positions match TRBD2. Germline V gives CDR1 SGHNT, CDR2 YENEEA. The CDR3 loop spans 17 amino acids. J gave up 5 bases and V 1 base, and 7 bases lay outside the gene matches. The DNA of the CDR3 is TGTGCCAGCAGCTTAGGGCTAGCGGGAGTTTATACCGGGGAGCTGTTTTTT. Amino acid sequence: CASSLGLAGVYTGELFF.

The CDR3 protein is CATSTGINYGYTF. CDR3 DNA: TGTGCCACCAGCACAGGGATCAACTATGGCTACACCTTC. This sequence joins TRBV24-1 and TRBJ1-2, with D perhaps matching TRBD1 (6 bases). The germline CDR1 and CDR2 sequences are KGHDR and SFDVKD. V lost 7 bases to trimming and J lost 2 bases, with 10 bases between them. The CDR3 sequence is 13 residues long.

This clone was observed a few times. The V call is TRBV19, the J call TRBJ1-1; 9 nucleotides line up with TRBD1. Unmatched junction bases numbered 9, after V lost 5 bases and J lost 5 bases. This CDR3 region has 15 residues. Germline CDR1 is LNHDA and CDR2 is SQIVND (reference sequence). In nucleotides, the CDR3 is TGTGCCAGTAGTGAACACAGGGGGCGAAAGACTGAAGCTTTCTTT. This sequence encodes CASSEHRGRKTEAFF.

CDR3 amino acids: CASSLFDRRTTGFSGNTIYF. DNA for the CDR3: TGTGCCAGCAGCTTATTCGATAGGAGAACGACAGGGTTCTCTGGAAACACCATATATTTT. The chain couples TRBV7-6 to TRBJ1-3, with 7 bases that match TRBD1. The CDR3 has 20 amino acids. CDR1 is SGHVS and CDR2 is FNYEAQ in the germline V gene. V lost 2 bases to trimming and J lost 0 bases; unmatched junction nucleotides: 16.